The sequence of this T cell receptor beta chain was determined in a study of CXCR3-negative and CXCR3-positive naive CD8 T cells. UMI-labeled 5' RACE yielded the TRB cDNA libraries. TCRdb reprocessed the 5' RACE reads, keeping one entry per CDR3 protein, no DNA. Recorded for this sample: 65,000 to 75,000 distinct CDR3 sequences. Germline CDR1 is MNHEY and CDR2 is SMNVEV (reference sequence). The CDR3 is made up of 13 amino acids. Study observations and caveats: Because surface CD5 did not distinguish the naive subsets, TCR strength was inferred from TRB CDR3 properties. More hydrophobic TRB CDR3s occurred in CXCR3-positive than in CXCR3-negative naive cells.

As to this clonotype: The antigen is undetermined.

The gene calls are TRBV27 and TRBJ2-2. Sequencing used naive CXCR3+ CD8+ T cells from blood. Sample subset: CD45RO-CCR7+CD27+CD95- naive CD8+ T cells expressing CXCR3 (TNR3+). The receptor was derived from a human donor in good health. Some clones in this sample may be carry-over from other donors' samples. CDR3 amino acids: CASSTQNTGELFF.